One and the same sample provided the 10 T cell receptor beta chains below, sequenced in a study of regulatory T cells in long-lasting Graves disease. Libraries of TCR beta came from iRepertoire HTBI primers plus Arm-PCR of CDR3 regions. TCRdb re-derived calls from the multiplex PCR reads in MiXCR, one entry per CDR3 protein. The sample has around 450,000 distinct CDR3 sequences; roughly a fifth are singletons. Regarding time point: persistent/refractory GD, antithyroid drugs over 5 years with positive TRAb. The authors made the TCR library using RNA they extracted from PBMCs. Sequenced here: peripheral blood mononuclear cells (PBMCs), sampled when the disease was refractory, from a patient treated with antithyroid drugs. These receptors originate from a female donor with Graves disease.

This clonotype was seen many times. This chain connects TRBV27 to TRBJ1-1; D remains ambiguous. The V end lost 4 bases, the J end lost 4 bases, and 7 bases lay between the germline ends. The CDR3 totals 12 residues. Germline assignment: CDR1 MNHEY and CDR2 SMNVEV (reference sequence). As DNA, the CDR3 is TGTGCCAGCAGTTCCGGGATCACTGAAGCTTTCTTT. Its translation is CASSSGITEAFF.

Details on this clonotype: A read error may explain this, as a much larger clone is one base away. Written as DNA, the CDR3 is TGTGCCAGCAGCGTCCAGAACACTGAAGCTTTCTTT. As protein: CASSVQNTEAFF. The rearrangement joins TRBV7-9 to TRBJ1-1; D is ambiguous. This CDR3 is 12 amino acids long. V was pared by 5 bases and J by 1 base, with 5 bases between. Germline assignment: CDR1 SEHNR and CDR2 FQNEAQ (reference sequence).

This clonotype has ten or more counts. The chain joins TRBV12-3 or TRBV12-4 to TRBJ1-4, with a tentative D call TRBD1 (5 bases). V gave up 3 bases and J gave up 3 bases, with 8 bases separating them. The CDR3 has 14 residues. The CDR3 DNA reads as TGTGCCAGCAGTTTTCAGGGCTCTAATGAAAAACTGTTTTTT. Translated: CASSFQGSNEKLFF.

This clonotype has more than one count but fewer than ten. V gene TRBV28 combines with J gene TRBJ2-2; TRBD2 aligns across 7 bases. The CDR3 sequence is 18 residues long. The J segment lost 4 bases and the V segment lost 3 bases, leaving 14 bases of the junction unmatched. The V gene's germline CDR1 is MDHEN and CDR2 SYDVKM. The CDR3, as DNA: TGTGCCAGCAGTTTGGGGGGGGGAGGACTTATACTCACCGGGGAGCTGTTTTTT. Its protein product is CASSLGGGGLILTGELFF.

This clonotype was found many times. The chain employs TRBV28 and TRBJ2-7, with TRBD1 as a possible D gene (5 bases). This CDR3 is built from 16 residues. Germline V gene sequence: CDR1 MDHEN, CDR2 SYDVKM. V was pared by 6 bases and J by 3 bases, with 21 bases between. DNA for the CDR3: TGTGCCAGCAGCTCATTCGACAGTGGGAAGATCTACGAGCAGTACTTC. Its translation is CASSSFDSGKIYEQYF.

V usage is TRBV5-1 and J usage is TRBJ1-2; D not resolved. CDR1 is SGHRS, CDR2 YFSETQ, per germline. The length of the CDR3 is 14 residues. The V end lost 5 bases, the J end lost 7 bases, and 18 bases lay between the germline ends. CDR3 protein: CASSHWAEESGYTF. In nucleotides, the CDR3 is TGCGCCAGCAGTCATTGGGCTGAGGAATCTGGCTACACCTTC.

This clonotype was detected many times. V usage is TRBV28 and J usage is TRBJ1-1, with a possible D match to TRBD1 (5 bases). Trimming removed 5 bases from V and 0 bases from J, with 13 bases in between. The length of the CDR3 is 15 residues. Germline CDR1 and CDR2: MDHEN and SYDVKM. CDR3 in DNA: TGTGCCAGCAGTCCCCAGGGTTTCATGAACACTGAAGCTTTCTTT. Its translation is CASSPQGFMNTEAFF.

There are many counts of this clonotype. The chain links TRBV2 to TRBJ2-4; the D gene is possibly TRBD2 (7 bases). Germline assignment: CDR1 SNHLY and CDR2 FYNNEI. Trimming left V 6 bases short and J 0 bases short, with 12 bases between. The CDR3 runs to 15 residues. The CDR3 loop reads CASRRGGLAKNIQYF. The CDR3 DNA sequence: TGTGCCAGCAGGAGGGGGGGTCTAGCCAAAAACATTCAGTACTTC.

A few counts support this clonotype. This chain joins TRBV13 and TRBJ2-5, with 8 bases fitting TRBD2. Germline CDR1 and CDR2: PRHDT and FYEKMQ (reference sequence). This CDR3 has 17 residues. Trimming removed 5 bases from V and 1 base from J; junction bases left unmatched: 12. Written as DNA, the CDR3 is TGTGCCAGCAGCGTCGCAACTAGCGGAGCTTCCCAAGAGACCCAGTACTTC. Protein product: CASSVATSGASQETQYF.

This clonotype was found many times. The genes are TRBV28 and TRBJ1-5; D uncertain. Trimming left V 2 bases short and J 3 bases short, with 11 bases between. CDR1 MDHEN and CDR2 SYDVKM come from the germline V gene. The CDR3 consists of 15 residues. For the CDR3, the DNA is TGTGCCAGCAGTTTAACGCGGTCGTCCAATCAGCCCCAGCATTTT. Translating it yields CASSLTRSSNQPQHF.